This paragraph reports one T cell receptor (beta chain). The CDR3 is 13 amino acids. J was trimmed by 8 bases and V by 5 bases; bases with no gene match: 6. Germline CDR1 reads MNHEY; CDR2 reads SVGAGI. Original data processing: The assay estimated nucleated cells by amplifying reference gene primers. TCRdb's table, derived via immunoSEQ multiplex PCR, lists solely in-frame clones and lacks some. The V and J calls and the clone size are those of that table, but D and trimming were determined from the DNA. The sample records some 87,000 clones, about 92% being singletons. The entry originates in a study of blood T cell repertoires in COVID-19. The overall study: Both acute and convalescent COVID-19 samples were obtained from the United States, Italy and Spain. The cDNA or gDNA used as material had been derived from T cells, B-cell-depleted T cells, or PBMCs.

Sequencing used peripheral blood. This TCR was recovered from a woman aged 60-70 years with active COVID-19. The rearrangement uses TRBV6-5 and TRBJ1-1; 9 bases agree with TRBD1. DNA for the CDR3: TGTGCCAGCAGTAGGACAGGGGTTGAGGAAGCTTTCTTT. Translated: CASSRTGVEEAFF.